Following are 20 T cell receptor beta chains from one sample sequenced in a study of Ad26.COV2.S vaccination and SARS-CoV-2 variants. The repertoire was sequenced with immunoSEQ multiplex PCR; TCRdb's copy has only in-frame clones and lacks some. Of 300,000 to 350,000 clones listed, around 89% are singletons. Noted treatment: approximately 18 received Ad26.COV2.S at low or high dose, single or two shots; 5 received placebo; per-sample allocation not given. Vaccine and placebo recipients were sampled on day 63 after the first injection. This sample comprised peripheral blood, obtained in a trial of Ad26.COV2.S vaccine versus placebo. These receptors all stem from a person aged 18-65 years who received the Ad26.COV2.S COVID-19 vaccine or a placebo.

The rearrangement joins TRBV5-1 to TRBJ2-3; no clear D gene. Trimming removed 1 base from V and 5 bases from J, with 11 bases in between. Looked up from germline, CDR1 is SGHRS and CDR2 is YFSETQ. This CDR3 region has 14 residues. The CDR3 DNA reads TGCGCCAGCAGCTTGATACTTTCCGGAGATACGCAGTATTTT. Protein product: CASSLILSGDTQYF.

The chain couples TRBV11-2 to TRBJ1-6; D is ambiguous. The CDR3 runs 13 residues. From germline, CDR1 is SGHAT and CDR2 FQNNGV. Trimming took off 5 bases at V and 7 bases at J, with 9 bases between the two ends. In DNA form, the CDR3 reads TGTGCCAGCAGCGCCGGGCTAAATTCACCCCTCCACTTT. It specifies CASSAGLNSPLHF. Filled out from reference TRBV11-2 and TRBJ1-6, the complete variable domain reads EAGVAQSPRYKIIEKRQSVAFWCNPISGHATLYWYQQILGQGPKLLIQFQNNGVVDDSQLPKDRFSAERLKGVDSTLKIQPAKLEDSAVYLCASSAGLNSPLHFGNGTRLTVT.

This clone was found once. The V call is TRBV5-4, the J call TRBJ2-7; 9 positions agree with TRBD2. V shed 1 base and J 3 bases; nucleotides not matched to a gene: 2. This CDR3 region has 14 residues. CDR1 SGHNT and CDR2 YYREEE come from the germline V gene (reference sequence). For the CDR3, the DNA is TGTGCCAGCAGCTTGAGCGGGGGGCGCTACGAGCAGTACTTC. Residues: CASSLSGGRYEQYF.

The chain combines TRBV9 with TRBJ2-2, with 7 bases aligning to TRBD1. CDR3 length: 18 residues. Germline loops: CDR1 SGDLS, CDR2 YYNGEE. V was pared by 3 bases and J by 0 bases, with 11 bases of the junction left unmatched. This CDR3 is CASSALRQGPTNTGELFF. As DNA, the CDR3 is TGTGCCAGCAGCGCACTCCGACAGGGCCCCACGAACACCGGGGAGCTGTTTTTT.

The chain joins TRBV20-1 to TRBJ1-1, with TRBD1 matching 7 bases. This CDR3 region has 16 residues. Losses at the gene ends were 3 bases for V and 6 bases for J; bases not matched to a gene: 16. Germline V gene data show CDR1 as DFQATT and CDR2 as SNEGSKA (reference sequence). The CDR3 coding sequence is TGCAGTGCTAGTTCAGGGGGGTCGGGAGGTTCCGCTGAAGCTTTCTTT. This encodes CSASSGGSGGSAEAFF.

The chain's CDR3 is CASSLGQGETQYF. The CDR3 DNA follows: TGTGCCAGCAGCTTAGGACAGGGTGAGACCCAGTACTTC. The V gene is TRBV7-2, the J gene TRBJ2-5, with 7 positions matching TRBD1. This CDR3 comprises 13 residues. The trim removed 1 base at V and 5 bases at J, leaving 1 base unmatched. Per germline, CDR1 SGHTA and CDR2 FQGNSA.

The chain carries TRBV11-2 and TRBJ2-7; TRBD2 might be the D (6 bases). Trimming removed 3 bases from V and 3 bases from J, with 12 bases in between. The CDR3 runs 14 residues. Germline CDR1 and CDR2: SGHAT and FQNNGV. The CDR3 protein is CASSFGGTVYEQYF. CDR3 nucleotide sequence: TGTGCCAGCAGCTTTGGCGGGACCGTCTACGAGCAGTACTTC.

The CDR3 spells CASSPGTSGLTDTQYF. The CDR3 coding sequence is TGTGCCAGCAGCCCCGGGACTAGCGGCCTCACAGATACGCAGTATTTT. V gene TRBV11-3 combines with J gene TRBJ2-3; 11 bases are a match to TRBD2. Germline trimming cut 5 bases from V and 2 bases from J; bases unmatched to any gene: 6. Germline CDR1 reads SGHNT; CDR2 reads YENEEA. This CDR3 has 16 amino acids. Combining the CDR3 with reference TRBV11-3 and TRBJ2-3 gives the whole variable domain EAGVVQSPRYKIIEKKQPVAFWCNPISGHNTLYWYLQNLGQGPELLIRYENEEAVDDSQLPKDRFSAERLKGVDSTLKIQPAELGDSAVYLCASSPGTSGLTDTQYFGPGTRLTVL.

The V call is TRBV5-4, the J call TRBJ2-3; the D is unclear. The CDR3 covers 13 residues. Germline V gene data show CDR1 as SGHNT and CDR2 as YYREEE (reference sequence). The germline V and J ends were trimmed by 2 bases and 3 bases, with 7 bases remaining between them. The CDR3 sequence: CASSFPETDTQYF. The CDR3 DNA reads TGTGCCAGCAGCTTCCCAGAGACAGATACGCAGTATTTT.

This clone was detected only once. The V gene is TRBV7-8, the J gene TRBJ2-1; D is undetermined. The V gene's germline CDR1 is SGHVS and CDR2 FQNEAQ. With 6 bases removed from V and 1 base from J, the gap between germline ends came to 10 bases. The length of the CDR3 is 14 residues. In DNA form, the CDR3 reads TGTGCCAGCAGAAGCGCAGGATCCTACAATGAGCAGTTCTTC. Its protein product is CASRSAGSYNEQFF. Combining the CDR3 with reference TRBV7-8 and TRBJ2-1 gives the whole variable domain GAGVSQSPRYKVAKRGQDVALRCDPISGHVSLFWYQQALGQGPEFLTYFQNEAQLDKSGLPSDRFFAERPEGSVSTLKIQRTQQEDSAVYLCASRSAGSYNEQFFGPGTRLTVL.

V usage is TRBV4-1 and J usage is TRBJ2-7; D unclear. Trimming pared 0 bases from V and 2 bases from J, leaving 8 bases between. The CDR3 covers 14 residues. CDR1 is MGHRA and CDR2 is YSYEKL in the germline V gene. CDR3 coding DNA: TGCGCCAGCAGCCAAGAGAGATCGGCCTACGAGCAGTACTTC. This codes for CASSQERSAYEQYF.

The rearrangement links TRBV9 to TRBJ2-1, with 11 bases that match TRBD2. The V gene's germline CDR1 is SGDLS and CDR2 YYNGEE. With V trimmed by 0 bases and J by 8 bases, 4 bases remained unmatched. This CDR3 is 15 amino acids long. Written as DNA, the CDR3 is TGTGCCAGCAGCGTAGTGACTAGCGGGACTCATGAGCAGTTCTTC. Its protein product is CASSVVTSGTHEQFF.

The chain carries TRBV7-3 and TRBJ2-1; 10 positions agree with TRBD1. This CDR3 spans 17 amino acids. The junction had 10 bases not matched to a gene; V was cut back by 4 bases and J by 4 bases. Looked up from germline, CDR1 is SGHTA and CDR2 is FQGTGA. This chain's CDR3 is CASSYRSTGGAYNEQFF. The CDR3 DNA is TGTGCCAGCAGCTACAGATCGACAGGGGGCGCTTACAATGAGCAGTTCTTC.

The V gene is TRBV15, the J gene TRBJ2-7; a possible D gene is TRBD2 (6 bases). Trimming cost V 0 bases and J 2 bases, with 11 bases left between them. The CDR3 sequence is 15 residues long. Germline values: CDR1 LNHNV, CDR2 YYDKDF (reference sequence). The DNA for the CDR3 is TGTGCCACCAGCAGAGATCCGCTAGCGCCCTACGAGCAGTACTTC. The encoded protein is CATSRDPLAPYEQYF. The whole variable domain, filled in from reference TRBV15 and TRBJ2-7, reads DAMVIQNPRYQVTQFGKPVTLSCSQTLNHNVMYWYQQKSSQAPKLLFHYYDKDFNNEADTPDNFQSRRPNTSFCFLDIRSPGLGDTAMYLCATSRDPLAPYEQYFGPGTRLTVT.

V and J are TRBV28 and TRBJ2-5; 10 bases align to TRBD1. The junction had 8 bases not matched to a gene; V was cut back by 6 bases and J by 4 bases. The CDR3 runs 15 residues. CDR1 MDHEN and CDR2 SYDVKM come from the germline V gene. The CDR3 is CASRWGQGIGETQYF. Written as DNA, the CDR3 is TGTGCCAGCAGATGGGGACAGGGGATCGGAGAGACCCAGTACTTC.

The rearrangement links TRBV5-6 to TRBJ1-2; a possible D gene is TRBD1 (6 bases). The germline V gene has CDR1 SGHDT and CDR2 YYEEEE. There are 15 residues in the CDR3. The germline V and J ends were trimmed by 3 bases and 7 bases, with 19 bases remaining between them. The chain's CDR3 is CASSSEGRGSGGYTF. The CDR3 region has the DNA TGTGCCAGCAGCTCCGAAGGCAGGGGATCAGGTGGCTACACCTTC.

The chain recombines TRBV19 with TRBJ1-2; D is perhaps TRBD1 (5 bases). Germline-derived CDR1 and CDR2 are LNHDA and SQIVND (reference sequence). V was pared by 8 bases and J by 6 bases, with 10 bases between. CDR3 length: 11 residues. Here the CDR3 reads CASSQGHGYTF. DNA for the CDR3: TGTGCCAGTTCTCAGGGCCATGGCTACACCTTC.

This chain joins TRBV6-2 or TRBV6-3 and TRBJ1-1; D is perhaps TRBD1 (5 bases). V dropped 2 bases and J dropped 0 bases, with 10 bases sitting between them. The CDR3 contains 15 residues. Germline CDR1 MNHEY, CDR2 SVGEGT. This chain's CDR3 is CASSYLGGLNTEAFF. The DNA for the CDR3 is TGTGCCAGCAGTTACCTCGGGGGGTTGAACACTGAAGCTTTCTTT.

The chain has TRBV4-2 and TRBJ2-1; D unresolved. With 3 bases removed from V and 10 bases from J, the gap between germline ends came to 7 bases. CDR1 and CDR2 (germline): LGHNA, YNFKEQ. This CDR3 is built from 11 residues. DNA of the CDR3: TGTGCCAGCAGCCAGAATAGGGAGCAGTTCTTC. It yields the protein CASSQNREQFF.

The chain combines TRBV5-6 with TRBJ2-6; 12 nucleotides match TRBD2. V shed 3 bases and J 0 bases; nucleotides not matched to a gene: 7. This CDR3 has 19 residues. Germline values: CDR1 SGHDT, CDR2 YYEEEE. The CDR3 here is CASSSTGTSGFSGANVLTF. In nucleotides, the CDR3 is TGTGCCAGCAGCTCAACCGGGACTAGCGGGTTCTCTGGGGCCAACGTCCTGACTTTC.